Below, one TCR beta chain is given with its context. Methods used by the authors: Amplified reference gene primers provided the basis for estimating nucleated cell counts. The repertoire was sequenced with immunoSEQ multiplex PCR; TCRdb's copy has only in-frame clones and lacks some. From that table come the V and J calls and clone size; the DNA was used to work out D and trimming. This sample carries tens of thousands of clones, around 89% of them seen once, and the ten largest clones take about 12%. The length of the CDR3 is 20 residues. V was cut by 1 base and J by 5 bases, with 29 bases left in between. The germline V gene encodes CDR1 LNHDA and CDR2 SQIVND (reference sequence). The source of the sample is a study of blood T cell repertoires in COVID-19. Across the whole study: Whether acute or convalescent, the COVID-19 samples came from the United States, Italy and Spain. PBMCs, B-cell-depleted T cells, or T cells provided the cDNA or gDNA that made up the material.

The chain recombines TRBV19 with TRBJ2-5, with D perhaps matching TRBD1 (6 bases). The sequenced sample consisted of peripheral blood. This TCR was recovered from a man in his 70s with active or convalescent COVID-19. This CDR3 reads CASSIAAGRLWGLPRETQYF. In DNA, the CDR3 is TGTGCCAGTAGTATAGCGGCGGGCCGTCTGTGGGGGCTCCCCCGGGAGACCCAGTACTTC.